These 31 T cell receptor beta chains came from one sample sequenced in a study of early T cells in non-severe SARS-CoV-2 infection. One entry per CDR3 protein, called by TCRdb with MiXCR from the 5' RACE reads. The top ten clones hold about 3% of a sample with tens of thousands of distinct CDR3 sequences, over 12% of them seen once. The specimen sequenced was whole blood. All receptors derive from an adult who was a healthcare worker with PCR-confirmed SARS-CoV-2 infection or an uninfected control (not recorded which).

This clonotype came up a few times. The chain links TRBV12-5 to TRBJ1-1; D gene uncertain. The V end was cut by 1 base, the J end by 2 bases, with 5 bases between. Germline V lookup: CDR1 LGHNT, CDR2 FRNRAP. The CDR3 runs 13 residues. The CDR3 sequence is CASGLADNTEAFF. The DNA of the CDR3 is TGTGCTAGTGGTTTGGCTGATAACACTGAAGCTTTCTTT. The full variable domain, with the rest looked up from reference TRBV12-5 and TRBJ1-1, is DARVTQTPRHKVTEMGQEVTMRCQPILGHNTVFWYRQTMMQGLELLAYFRNRAPLDDSGMPKDRFSAEMPDATLATLKIQPSEPRDSAVYFCASGLADNTEAFFGQGTRLTVV.

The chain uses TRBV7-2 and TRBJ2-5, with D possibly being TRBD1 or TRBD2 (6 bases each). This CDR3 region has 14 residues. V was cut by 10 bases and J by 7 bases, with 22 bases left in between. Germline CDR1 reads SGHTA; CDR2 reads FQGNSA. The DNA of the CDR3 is TGTGCCACCGGAACAAGAAGGGGGGCAGGGACCCAGTACTTC. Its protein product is CATGTRRGAGTQYF.

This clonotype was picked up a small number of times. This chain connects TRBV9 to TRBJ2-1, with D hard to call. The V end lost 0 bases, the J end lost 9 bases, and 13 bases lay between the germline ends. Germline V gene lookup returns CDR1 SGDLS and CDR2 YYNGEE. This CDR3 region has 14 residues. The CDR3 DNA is TGTGCCAGCAGCGTAGGTCACCCTGACGGTGAGCAGTTCTTC. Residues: CASSVGHPDGEQFF.

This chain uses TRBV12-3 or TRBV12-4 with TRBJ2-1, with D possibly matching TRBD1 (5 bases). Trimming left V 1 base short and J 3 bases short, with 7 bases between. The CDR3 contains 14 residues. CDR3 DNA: TGTGCCAGCAGTTTAGGGGGCTACTACAATGAGCAGTTCTTC. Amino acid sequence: CASSLGGYYNEQFF.

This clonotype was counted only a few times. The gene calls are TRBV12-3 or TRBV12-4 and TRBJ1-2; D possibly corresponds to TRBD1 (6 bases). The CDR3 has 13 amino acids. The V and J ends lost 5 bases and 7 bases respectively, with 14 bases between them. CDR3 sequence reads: CASSHSGASGYTF. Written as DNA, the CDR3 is TGTGCCAGCAGTCATTCAGGGGCAAGTGGCTACACCTTC.

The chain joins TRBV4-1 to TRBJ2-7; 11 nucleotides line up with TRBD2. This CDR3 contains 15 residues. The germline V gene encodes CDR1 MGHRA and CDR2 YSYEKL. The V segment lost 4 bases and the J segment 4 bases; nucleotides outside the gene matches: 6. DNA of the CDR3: TGCGCCAGCAGCCTCACTAGCGGGAGAACTTACGAGCAGTACTTC. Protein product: CASSLTSGRTYEQYF.

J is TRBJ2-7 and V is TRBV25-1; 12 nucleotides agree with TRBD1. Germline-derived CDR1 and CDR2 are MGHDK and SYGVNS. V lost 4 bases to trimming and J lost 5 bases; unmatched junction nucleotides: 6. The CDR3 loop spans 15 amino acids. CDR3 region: CASSVPGTGGHEQYF. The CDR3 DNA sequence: TGTGCCAGCAGTGTCCCCGGGACAGGGGGCCACGAGCAGTACTTC.

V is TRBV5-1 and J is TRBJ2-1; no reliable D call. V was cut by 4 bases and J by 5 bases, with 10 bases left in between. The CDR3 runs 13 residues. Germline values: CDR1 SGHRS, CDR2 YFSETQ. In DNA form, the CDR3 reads TGCGCCAGCAGCCCCGTGGGCCACAATGAGCAGTTCTTC. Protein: CASSPVGHNEQFF.

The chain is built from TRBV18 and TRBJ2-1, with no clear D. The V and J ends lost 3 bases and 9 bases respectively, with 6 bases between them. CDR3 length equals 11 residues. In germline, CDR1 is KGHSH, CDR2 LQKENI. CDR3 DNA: TGTGCCAGCTCACCCGTGGGTGAGCAGTTCTTC. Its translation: CASSPVGEQFF. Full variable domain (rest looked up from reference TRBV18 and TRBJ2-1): NAGVMQNPRHLVRRRGQEARLRCSPMKGHSHVYWYRQLPEEGLKFMVYLQKENIIDESGMPKERFSAEFPKEGPSILRIQQVVRGDSAAYFCASSPVGEQFFGPGTRLTVL.

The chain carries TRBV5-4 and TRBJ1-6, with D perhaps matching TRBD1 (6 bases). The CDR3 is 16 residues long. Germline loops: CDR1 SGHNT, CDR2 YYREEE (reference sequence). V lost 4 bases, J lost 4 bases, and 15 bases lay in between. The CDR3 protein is CASSTGTVLYNSPLHF. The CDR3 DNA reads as TGTGCCAGCAGCACAGGGACGGTCCTTTATAATTCACCCCTCCACTTT.

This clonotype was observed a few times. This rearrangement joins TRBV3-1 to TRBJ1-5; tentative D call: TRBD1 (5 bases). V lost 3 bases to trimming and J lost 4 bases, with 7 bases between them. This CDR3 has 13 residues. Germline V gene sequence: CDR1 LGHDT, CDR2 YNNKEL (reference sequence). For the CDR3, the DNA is TGTGCCAGCAGCCAGGGGGGAAATCAGCCCCAGCATTTT. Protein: CASSQGGNQPQHF.

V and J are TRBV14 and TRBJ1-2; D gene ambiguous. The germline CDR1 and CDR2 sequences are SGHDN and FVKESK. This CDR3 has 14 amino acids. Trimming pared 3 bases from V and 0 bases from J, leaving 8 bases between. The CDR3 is CASSQGVANYGYTF. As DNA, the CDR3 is TGTGCCAGCAGCCAGGGCGTAGCTAACTATGGCTACACCTTC.

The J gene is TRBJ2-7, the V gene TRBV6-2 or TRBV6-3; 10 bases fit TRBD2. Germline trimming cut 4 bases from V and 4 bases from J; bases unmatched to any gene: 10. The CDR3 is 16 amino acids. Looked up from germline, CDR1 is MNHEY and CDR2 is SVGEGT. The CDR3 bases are TGTGCCAGCAGTTTCTCTTCTAGCGGGAGAAGGTACGAGCAGTACTTC. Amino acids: CASSFSSSGRRYEQYF.

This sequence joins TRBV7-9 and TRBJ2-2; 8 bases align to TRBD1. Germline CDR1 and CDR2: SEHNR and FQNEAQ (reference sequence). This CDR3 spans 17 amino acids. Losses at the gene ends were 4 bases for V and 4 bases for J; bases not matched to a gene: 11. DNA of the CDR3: TGTGCCAGCAGCTCACAGGGGGACTGGACTTTCACCGGGGAGCTGTTTTTT. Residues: CASSSQGDWTFTGELFF.

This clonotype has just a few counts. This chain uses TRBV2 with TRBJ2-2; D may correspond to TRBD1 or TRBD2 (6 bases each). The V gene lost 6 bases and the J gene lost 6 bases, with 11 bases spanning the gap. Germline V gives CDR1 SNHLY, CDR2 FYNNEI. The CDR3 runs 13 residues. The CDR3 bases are TGTGCCAGCAGCCGGGGGCCGTCCGGGGAGCTGTTTTTT. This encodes CASSRGPSGELFF.

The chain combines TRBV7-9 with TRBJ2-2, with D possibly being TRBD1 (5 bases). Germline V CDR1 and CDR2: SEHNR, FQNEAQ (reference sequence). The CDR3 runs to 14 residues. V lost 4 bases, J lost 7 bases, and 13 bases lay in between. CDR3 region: CASSSIGDNGELFF. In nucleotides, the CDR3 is TGTGCCAGCAGCTCTATAGGGGATAACGGGGAGCTGTTTTTT.

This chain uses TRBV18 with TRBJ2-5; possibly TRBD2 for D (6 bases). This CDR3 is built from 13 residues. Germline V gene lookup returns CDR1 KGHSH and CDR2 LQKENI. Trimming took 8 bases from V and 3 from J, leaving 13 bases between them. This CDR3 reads CASTRDWKETQYF. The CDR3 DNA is TGTGCCAGCACCCGGGACTGGAAAGAGACCCAGTACTTC. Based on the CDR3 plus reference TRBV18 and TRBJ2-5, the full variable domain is NAGVMQNPRHLVRRRGQEARLRCSPMKGHSHVYWYRQLPEEGLKFMVYLQKENIIDESGMPKERFSAEFPKEGPSILRIQQVVRGDSAAYFCASTRDWKETQYFGPGTRLLVL.

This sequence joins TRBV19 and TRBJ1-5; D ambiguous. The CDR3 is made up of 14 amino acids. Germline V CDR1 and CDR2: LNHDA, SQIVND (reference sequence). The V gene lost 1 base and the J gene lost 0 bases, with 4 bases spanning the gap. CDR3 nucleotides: TGTGCCAGTAGTATAGGGTATAGCAATCAGCCCCAGCATTTT. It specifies CASSIGYSNQPQHF.

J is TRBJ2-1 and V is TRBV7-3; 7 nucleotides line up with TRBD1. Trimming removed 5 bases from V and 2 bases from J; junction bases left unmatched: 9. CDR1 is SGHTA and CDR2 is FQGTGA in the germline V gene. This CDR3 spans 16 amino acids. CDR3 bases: TGTGCCAGCAGCCCAACGGGACAGCGGACCTACAATGAGCAGTTCTTC. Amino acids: CASSPTGQRTYNEQFF.

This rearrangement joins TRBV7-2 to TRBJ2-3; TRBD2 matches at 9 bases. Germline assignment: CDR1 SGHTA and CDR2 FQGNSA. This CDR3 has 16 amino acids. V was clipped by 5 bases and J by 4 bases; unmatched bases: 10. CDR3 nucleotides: TGTGCCAGCAGCCGAAAGGCTAGCGGGGTGTCAGATACGCAGTATTTT. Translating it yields CASSRKASGVSDTQYF.

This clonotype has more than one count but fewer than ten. CDR3 amino acids: CASSLAPGAGANVLTF. Written as DNA, the CDR3 is TGTGCCAGCAGCTTGGCTCCGGGAGCAGGGGCCAACGTCCTGACTTTC. V gene TRBV5-6 combines with J gene TRBJ2-6; D is possibly TRBD2 (6 bases). From germline, CDR1 is SGHDT and CDR2 YYEEEE. The CDR3 consists of 16 residues. The V and J ends lost 0 bases and 4 bases respectively, with 11 bases between them.

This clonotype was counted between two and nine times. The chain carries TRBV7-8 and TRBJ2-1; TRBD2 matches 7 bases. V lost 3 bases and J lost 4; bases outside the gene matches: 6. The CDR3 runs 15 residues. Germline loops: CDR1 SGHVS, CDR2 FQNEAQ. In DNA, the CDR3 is TGTGCCAGCAGCTTGAGGGAGGGCGCGTACAATGAGCAGTTCTTC. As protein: CASSLREGAYNEQFF.

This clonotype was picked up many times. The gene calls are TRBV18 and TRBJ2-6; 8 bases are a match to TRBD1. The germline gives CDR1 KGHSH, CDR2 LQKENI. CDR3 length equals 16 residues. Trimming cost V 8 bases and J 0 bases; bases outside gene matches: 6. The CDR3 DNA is TGTGCCAGCGCGACTCAGGGGGCCTCTGGGGCCAACGTCCTGACTTTC. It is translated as CASATQGASGANVLTF.

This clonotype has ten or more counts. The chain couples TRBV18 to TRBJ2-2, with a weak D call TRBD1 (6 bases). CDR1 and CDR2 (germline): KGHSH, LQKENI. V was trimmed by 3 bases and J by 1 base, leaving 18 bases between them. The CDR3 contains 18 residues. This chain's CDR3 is CASSPHLQLTGNTGELFF. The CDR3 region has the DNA TGTGCCAGCTCACCGCATCTACAGTTGACAGGGAACACCGGGGAGCTGTTTTTT.

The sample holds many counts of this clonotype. CDR3 DNA sequence: TGTGCCAGCAGTTACTCCTTTACAGGGGCATCGAACACTGAAGCTTTCTTT. Translation: CASSYSFTGASNTEAFF. This chain connects TRBV6-5 to TRBJ1-1, with TRBD1 matching 7 bases. V trimming: 0 bases; J trimming: 1 base; junction bases outside the gene matches: 8. CDR3 size: 17 residues. CDR1 is MNHEY, CDR2 SVGAGI, per germline.

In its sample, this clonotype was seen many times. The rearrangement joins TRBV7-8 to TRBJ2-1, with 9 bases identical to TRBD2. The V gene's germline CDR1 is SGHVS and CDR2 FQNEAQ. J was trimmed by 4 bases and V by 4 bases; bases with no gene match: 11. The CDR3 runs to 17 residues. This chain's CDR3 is CASSWTSAFLGYNEQFF. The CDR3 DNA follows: TGTGCCAGCAGCTGGACTAGCGCCTTCCTCGGATACAATGAGCAGTTCTTC.

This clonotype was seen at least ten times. CDR3 in amino acids: CASSRDIRSYEQYF. The CDR3 DNA reads as TGTGCCAGTAGCCGGGACATTCGATCCTACGAGCAGTACTTC. The chain recombines TRBV19 with TRBJ2-7, with D perhaps matching TRBD1 (6 bases). Germline values: CDR1 LNHDA, CDR2 SQIVND (reference sequence). This CDR3 spans 14 amino acids. V was clipped by 6 bases and J by 1 base, with 13 bases between them.

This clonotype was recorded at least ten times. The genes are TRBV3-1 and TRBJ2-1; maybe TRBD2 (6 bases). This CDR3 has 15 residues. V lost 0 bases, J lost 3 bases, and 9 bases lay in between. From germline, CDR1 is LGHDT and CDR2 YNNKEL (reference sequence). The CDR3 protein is CASSQDSGYYNEQFF. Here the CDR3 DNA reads TGTGCCAGCAGCCAAGATAGCGGATACTACAATGAGCAGTTCTTC.

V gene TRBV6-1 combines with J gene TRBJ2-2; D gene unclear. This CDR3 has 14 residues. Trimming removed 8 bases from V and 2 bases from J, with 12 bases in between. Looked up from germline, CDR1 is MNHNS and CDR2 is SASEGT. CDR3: CASVADFNTGELFF. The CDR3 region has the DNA TGTGCCAGCGTTGCGGATTTCAACACCGGGGAGCTGTTTTTT.

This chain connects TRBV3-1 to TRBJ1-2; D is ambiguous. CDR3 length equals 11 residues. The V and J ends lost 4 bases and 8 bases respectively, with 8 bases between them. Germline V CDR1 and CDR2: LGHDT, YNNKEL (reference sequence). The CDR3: CASSLNRGYTF. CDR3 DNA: TGTGCCAGCAGCCTGAATCGAGGCTACACCTTC.

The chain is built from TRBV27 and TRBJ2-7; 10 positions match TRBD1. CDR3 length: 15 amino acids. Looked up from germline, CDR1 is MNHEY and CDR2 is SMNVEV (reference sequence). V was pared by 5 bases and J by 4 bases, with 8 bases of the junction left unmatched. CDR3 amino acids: CASSPRGQGLYEQYF. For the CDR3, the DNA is TGTGCCAGCAGTCCCAGGGGACAGGGGTTATACGAGCAGTACTTC.